The 27 T cell receptor beta chains listed next were all sequenced from one sample in a study of blood T cell repertoires in COVID-19. The protocol was immunoSEQ multiplex PCR, while the TCRdb copy is restricted to in-frame clones and leaves out a portion. The table has hundreds of thousands of clones, about 90% seen once. Sequenced input: peripheral blood. These receptors originate from a woman aged 25 to 39 who had recovered from COVID-19.

V usage is TRBV4-2 and J usage is TRBJ1-2; D ambiguous. The V end lost 0 bases, the J end lost 2 bases, and 10 bases lay between the germline ends. Germline lookup yields CDR1 LGHNA and CDR2 YNFKEQ. CDR3 size: 15 residues. The CDR3 region has the DNA TGTGCCAGCAGCCAAGAGAGCAGAGGGAACTATGGCTACACCTTC. Its protein product is CASSQESRGNYGYTF.

In DNA, the CDR3 is TGCGCCAGCAGTGAGCGTGCTAGTGGCACAGATACGCAGTATTTT. It translates to CASSERASGTDTQYF. The chain carries TRBV10-1 and TRBJ2-3; no reliable D call. Germline CDR1 reads WNHNN; CDR2 reads SYGVQD (reference sequence). Trimming removed 2 bases at V and 1 base at J, with 10 bases between. The CDR3 extends over 15 amino acids.

The V and J genes are TRBV6-7 and TRBJ2-6; TRBD1 aligns across 9 bases. TRBV6-7 is given ORF status, its function remaining uncertain. Losses at the gene ends were 10 bases for V and 3 bases for J; bases not matched to a gene: 19. The CDR3 is 19 residues long. CDR3 sequence (DNA): TGTGCCATCACGACCGGGACAGGGACCCTACTGCTTGGGGCCAACGTCCTGACTTTC. It codes for CAITTGTGTLLLGANVLTF.

The V gene is TRBV2, the J gene TRBJ2-7, with 10 bases that match TRBD1. The CDR3 loop spans 13 amino acids. Germline lookup yields CDR1 SNHLY and CDR2 FYNNEI. V lost 9 bases, J lost 5 bases, and 7 bases stayed unmatched. CDR3 loop: CARGQGVGNEQYF. The CDR3 nucleotides read TGTGCCAGAGGACAGGGGGTTGGGAACGAGCAGTACTTC. Complete variable domain (other parts from reference TRBV2 and TRBJ2-7): EPEVTQTPSHQVTQMGQEVILRCVPISNHLYFYWYRQILGQKVEFLVSFYNNEISEKSEIFDDQFSVERPDGSNFTLKIRSTKLEDSAMYFCARGQGVGNEQYFGPGTRLTVT.

The V call is TRBV11-2, the J call TRBJ1-5; 7 bases line up with TRBD1. CDR1 is SGHAT, CDR2 FQNNGV, per germline. Trimming took 3 bases from V and 5 from J; bases not matched to a gene: 7. This CDR3 contains 15 residues. CDR3 sequence reads: CASSFGTGVDQPQHF. The CDR3 bases are TGTGCCAGCAGCTTTGGAACAGGGGTCGATCAGCCCCAGCATTTT.

The chain joins TRBV5-5 to TRBJ2-5, with a possible D match to TRBD1 (6 bases). Germline V gene sequence: CDR1 SGHKS, CDR2 YYEKEE (reference sequence). This CDR3 spans 15 amino acids. V lost 1 base, J lost 5 bases, and 15 bases lay in between. Here the CDR3 DNA reads TGTGCCAGCAGCTTGACTACAGGGTTCTCGGAGACCCAGTACTTC. This encodes CASSLTTGFSETQYF.

J is TRBJ1-1 and V is TRBV19; 9 positions match TRBD1. The V gene's germline CDR1 is LNHDA and CDR2 SQIVND (reference sequence). The CDR3 has 18 amino acids. With V trimmed by 4 bases and J by 0 bases, 12 bases remained unmatched. In DNA, the CDR3 is TGTGCCAGTAGTACAGTAGCCGGACAGGGGACCATGAACACTGAAGCTTTCTTT. This translates into CASSTVAGQGTMNTEAFF. Full variable domain (outside the CDR3, taken from reference TRBV19 and TRBJ1-1): DGGITQSPKYLFRKEGQNVTLSCEQNLNHDAMYWYRQDPGQGLRLIYYSQIVNDFQKGDIAEGYSVSREKKESFPLTVTSAQKNPTAFYLCASSTVAGQGTMNTEAFFGQGTRLTVV.

The chain couples TRBV6-5 to TRBJ2-7; 9 positions agree with TRBD2. Per germline, CDR1 MNHEY and CDR2 SVGAGI. V trimming: 7 bases; J trimming: 2 bases; junction bases outside the gene matches: 9. This CDR3 is built from 15 residues. This CDR3 is CASTSTSGGTYEQYF. The DNA for the CDR3 is TGTGCCAGCACTTCGACTAGCGGCGGTACCTACGAGCAGTACTTC.

The rearrangement joins TRBV5-1 to TRBJ2-5; 7 bases align to TRBD1. The CDR3 loop spans 15 amino acids. Trimming removed 0 bases from V and 5 bases from J; junction bases left unmatched: 7. The germline V gene has CDR1 SGHRS and CDR2 YFSETQ. CDR3 nucleotides: TGCGCCAGCAGCTTGGATGACAGGGTCAGGGAGACCCAGTACTTC. Translating gives CASSLDDRVRETQYF. The full variable domain, completed using reference TRBV5-1 and TRBJ2-5, is KAGVTQTPRYLIKTRGQQVTLSCSPISGHRSVSWYQQTPGQGLQFLFEYFSETQRNKGNFPGRFSGRQFSNSRSEMNVSTLELGDSALYLCASSLDDRVRETQYFGPGTRLLVL.

This chain links TRBV7-8 with TRBJ1-2; 12 positions agree with TRBD1. The CDR3 sequence is 17 residues long. The junction had 8 bases not matched to a gene; V was cut back by 2 bases and J by 4 bases. Germline values: CDR1 SGHVS, CDR2 FQNEAQ. The CDR3 spells CASSLRGQGAQSYGYTF. The CDR3 nucleotides are TGTGCCAGCAGCTTACGGGGACAGGGGGCGCAGAGCTATGGCTACACCTTC.

The CDR3: CASSLLSSRSRNTIYF. The CDR3, as DNA: TGTGCCAGCAGTTTGCTCTCATCGCGGAGCAGAAACACCATATATTTT. The chain carries TRBV28 and TRBJ1-3; D gene uncertain. This CDR3 region has 16 residues. CDR1 MDHEN and CDR2 SYDVKM come from the germline V gene. V was cut by 3 bases and J by 5 bases, with 17 bases left in between. Full variable domain (outside the CDR3, taken from reference TRBV28 and TRBJ1-3): DVKVTQSSRYLVKRTGEKVFLECVQDMDHENMFWYRQDPGLGLRLIYFSYDVKMKEKGDIPEGYSVSREKKERFSLILESASTNQTSMYLCASSLLSSRSRNTIYFGEGSWLTVV.

V gene TRBV19 combines with J gene TRBJ2-3, with D perhaps matching TRBD1 (5 bases). The V end lost 2 bases, the J end lost 2 bases, and 17 bases lay between the germline ends. Germline CDR1 and CDR2: LNHDA and SQIVND (reference sequence). This CDR3 region has 17 residues. CDR3 protein: CASSITSGWINTDTQYF. The CDR3 nucleotides read TGTGCCAGTAGTATAACGTCAGGGTGGATCAACACAGATACGCAGTATTTT. The variable domain in full, with the rest retrieved from reference TRBV19 and TRBJ2-3, is DGGITQSPKYLFRKEGQNVTLSCEQNLNHDAMYWYRQDPGQGLRLIYYSQIVNDFQKGDIAEGYSVSREKKESFPLTVTSAQKNPTAFYLCASSITSGWINTDTQYFGPGTRLTVL.

V is TRBV7-9 and J is TRBJ2-1, with D possibly being TRBD2 (6 bases). CDR1 is SEHNR and CDR2 is FQNEAQ in the germline V gene (reference sequence). The CDR3 is 15 amino acids. Trimming pared 2 bases from V and 8 bases from J, leaving 16 bases between. CDR3 loop: CASSLRRESWDEQFF. CDR3 DNA sequence: TGTGCCAGCAGCTTACGACGGGAGTCCTGGGATGAGCAGTTCTTC.

The genes are TRBV18 and TRBJ1-1; 10 positions match TRBD1. The CDR3 runs 19 residues. V lost 3 bases to trimming and J lost 0 bases; unmatched junction nucleotides: 13. Germline-derived CDR1 and CDR2 are KGHSH and LQKENI. The chain's CDR3 is CASSPGQGPLLNMNTEAFF. CDR3 nucleotides: TGTGCCAGCTCACCGGGACAGGGGCCGCTCCTAAACATGAACACTGAAGCTTTCTTT.

The rearrangement uses TRBV7-3 and TRBJ2-1; no clear D gene. The CDR3 length is 15 residues. Deletions cut 5 bases from V and 0 bases from J, with 11 bases between. CDR1 and CDR2 (germline): SGHTA, FQGTGA. CDR3 in amino acids: CASSAGWSSYNEQFF. DNA of the CDR3: TGTGCCAGCAGCGCCGGATGGAGCTCCTACAATGAGCAGTTCTTC.

The V and J genes are TRBV7-9 and TRBJ2-5, with TRBD2 as a possible D gene (6 bases). Per the germline V gene, CDR1 is SEHNR and CDR2 is FQNEAQ (reference sequence). The V end lost 4 bases, the J end lost 0 bases, and 12 bases lay between the germline ends. This CDR3 has 15 residues. In nucleotides, the CDR3 is TGTGCCAGCAGCTACTTAGCGGAGTACCAAGAGACCCAGTACTTC. Translation gives CASSYLAEYQETQYF.

The chain has TRBV2 and TRBJ1-5, with 7 bases that match TRBD1. The junction had 11 bases not matched to a gene; V was cut back by 5 bases and J by 7 bases. This CDR3 has 15 amino acids. Germline assignment: CDR1 SNHLY and CDR2 FYNNEI. CDR3 residues: CASSPPGTERQPQHF. CDR3 coding DNA: TGTGCCAGCAGTCCTCCTGGGACAGAGAGGCAGCCCCAGCATTTT.

The rearrangement joins TRBV11-3 to TRBJ1-5; possibly TRBD1 for D (5 bases). This CDR3 comprises 12 residues. V lost 11 bases, J lost 10 bases, and 18 bases lay in between. The germline V gene encodes CDR1 SGHNT and CDR2 YENEEA. The CDR3 DNA sequence: TGTGCCCTCCCCTTCTACCAGGGTCCCCAGCATTTT. Amino acid sequence: CALPFYQGPQHF.

J is TRBJ1-5 and V is TRBV19; 7 bases match TRBD1. The germline CDR1 and CDR2 sequences are LNHDA and SQIVND (reference sequence). The length of the CDR3 is 14 residues. Trimming removed 7 bases from V and 5 bases from J; junction bases left unmatched: 8. The CDR3 reads CASTGDRADQPQHF. In nucleotides, the CDR3 is TGTGCCAGTACGGGTGACAGGGCAGATCAGCCCCAGCATTTT.

This clone was recorded only once. This rearrangement joins TRBV4-3 to TRBJ2-7; 9 bases map to TRBD1. V dropped 2 bases and J dropped 9; count of bases not matched to a gene: 14. The length of the CDR3 is 16 residues. Germline loops: CDR1 LGHNA, CDR2 YSLEER. CDR3 residues: CASSQRPGQGGLVQYF. For the CDR3, the DNA is TGCGCCAGCAGCCAAAGGCCGGGACAGGGTGGTTTAGTGCAGTACTTC.

This chain uses TRBV6-5 with TRBJ1-2, with 8 nucleotides matching TRBD1. The V gene end was trimmed by 5 bases and the J gene end by 3 bases; junction bases not matched to a gene: 5. The CDR3 covers 14 residues. Germline V CDR1 and CDR2: MNHEY, SVGAGI. The CDR3 loop is CASSLRTGHYGYTF. In DNA form, the CDR3 reads TGTGCCAGCAGTCTGCGGACAGGGCACTATGGCTACACCTTC.

This chain joins TRBV7-2 and TRBJ2-2; D possibly corresponds to TRBD2 (6 bases). The CDR3 covers 16 residues. V lost 2 bases, J lost 3 bases, and 13 bases lay in between. Germline CDR1 is SGHTA and CDR2 is FQGNSA. The CDR3 region has the DNA TGTGCCAGCAGCTTATCGGGGCCGGGAGACACCGGGGAGCTGTTTTTT. Translated: CASSLSGPGDTGELFF.

The V and J genes are TRBV11-2 and TRBJ2-7; a weak D match, TRBD1 (6 bases). CDR3 length: 16 amino acids. Germline V lookup: CDR1 SGHAT, CDR2 FQNNGV. Between the trimmed V and J ends, which lost 8 bases and 4 bases, there was a span of 24 bases. The CDR3 region is CASRNSGRGMLYEQYF. The CDR3, as DNA: TGTGCCAGCCGTAACTCGGGTAGGGGGATGTTGTACGAGCAGTACTTC.

This chain links TRBV7-9 with TRBJ2-1; D is unclear. This CDR3 contains 15 residues. Per germline, CDR1 SEHNR and CDR2 FQNEAQ (reference sequence). V was trimmed by 5 bases and J by 3 bases, leaving 14 bases between them. CDR3 amino acids: CASSHHVAVYNEQFF. The CDR3 nucleotides read TGTGCCAGCAGCCACCACGTGGCGGTCTACAATGAGCAGTTCTTC. Based on the CDR3 plus reference TRBV7-9 and TRBJ2-1, the full variable domain is DTGVSQNPRHKITKRGQNVTFRCDPISEHNRLYWYRQTLGQGPEFLTYFQNEAQLEKSRLLSDRFSAERPKGSFSTLEIQRTEQGDSAMYLCASSHHVAVYNEQFFGPGTRLTVL.

The chain links TRBV18 to TRBJ1-1; tentatively, D is TRBD1 (5 bases). This CDR3 region has 16 residues. V lost 6 bases and J lost 0, with 17 bases in between. The germline V gene has CDR1 KGHSH and CDR2 LQKENI. The CDR3 DNA reads as TGTGCCAGCTCGTCAGGGATTCTTTTAATGAACACTGAAGCTTTCTTT. This codes for CASSSGILLMNTEAFF.

The V call is TRBV10-3, the J call TRBJ2-7, with 7 bases that match TRBD1. This CDR3 spans 13 amino acids. CDR1 is ENHRY, CDR2 SYGVKD, per germline. The ends lost 5 bases at V and 6 bases at J; junction bases unmatched: 7. The CDR3 loop reads CAISSQGTPEQYF. CDR3 nucleotide sequence: TGTGCCATCAGTTCACAGGGGACCCCCGAGCAGTACTTC.

V and J are TRBV5-6 and TRBJ2-1; unclear D gene. Germline assignment: CDR1 SGHDT and CDR2 YYEEEE. The V end lost 7 bases, the J end lost 13 bases, and 15 bases lay between the germline ends. The CDR3 has 11 amino acids. CDR3 in DNA: TGTGCCAGCTCGAAACTGCTTTTCCAGTTCTTC. Its protein product is CASSKLLFQFF.